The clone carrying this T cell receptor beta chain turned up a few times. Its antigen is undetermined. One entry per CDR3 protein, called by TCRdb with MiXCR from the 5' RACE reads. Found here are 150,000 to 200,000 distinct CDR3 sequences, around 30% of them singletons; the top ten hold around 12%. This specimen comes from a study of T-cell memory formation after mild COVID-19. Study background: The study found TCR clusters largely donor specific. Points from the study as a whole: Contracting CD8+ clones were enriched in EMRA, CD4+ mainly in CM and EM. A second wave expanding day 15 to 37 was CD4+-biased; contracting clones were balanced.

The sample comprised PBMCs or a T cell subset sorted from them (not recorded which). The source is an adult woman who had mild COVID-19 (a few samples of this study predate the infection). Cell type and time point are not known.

The CDR3 DNA is TGTGCCAGCAGTTTTGGGACTGTTTCGTACGAGCAGTACTTC. The encoded protein is CASSFGTVSYEQYF. V usage is TRBV27 and J usage is TRBJ2-7; a possible D gene is TRBD2 (6 bases). This CDR3 has 14 amino acids. The germline CDR1 and CDR2 sequences are MNHEY and SMNVEV (reference sequence). V was cut by 3 bases and J by 4 bases, with 13 bases left in between.